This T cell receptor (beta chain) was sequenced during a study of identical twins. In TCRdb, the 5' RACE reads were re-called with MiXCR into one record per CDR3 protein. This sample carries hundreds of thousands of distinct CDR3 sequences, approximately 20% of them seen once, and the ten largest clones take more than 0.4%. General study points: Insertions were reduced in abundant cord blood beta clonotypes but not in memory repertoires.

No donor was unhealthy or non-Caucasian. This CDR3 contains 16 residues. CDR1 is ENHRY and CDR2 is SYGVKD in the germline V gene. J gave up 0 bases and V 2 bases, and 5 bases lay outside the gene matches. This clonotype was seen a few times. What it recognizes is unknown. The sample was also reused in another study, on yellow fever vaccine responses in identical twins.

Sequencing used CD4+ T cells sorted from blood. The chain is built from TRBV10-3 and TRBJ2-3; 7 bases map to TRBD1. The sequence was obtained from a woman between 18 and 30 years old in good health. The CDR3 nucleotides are TGTGCCATCAGTGAGAACAGGGGCCCTAGCACAGATACGCAGTATTTT. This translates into CAISENRGPSTDTQYF.